This section outlines one T cell receptor beta chain sequence together with its context. Antigen specificity is unknown. This specimen belongs to a study of OX40 agonist ivuxolimab in advanced cancers. Study results and limitations: Expanded clones were, on average, more numerous in CD8+ T cells than in CD4+.

Only in-frame clones appear in the TCRdb table, and some are missing; sequencing was by immunoSEQ multiplex PCR. The sample holds 71,000 or so clones; approximately 93% are singletons and the top ten take 2.2%. The source is an adult with an advanced solid tumor such as melanoma, head and neck, liver or kidney cancer. The sample consisted of CD4+ or CD8+ T cells sorted from blood, taken in a trial of the OX40 agonist ivuxolimab.

In DNA, the CDR3 is TGTGCCAGCAGTCCAGGGACGACCACCGAGGGCTACAATGAGCAGTTCTTC. It translates to CASSPGTTTEGYNEQFF. The chain has TRBV28 and TRBJ2-1; D possibly uses TRBD1 or TRBD2 (5 bases each). The V gene lost 5 bases and the J gene lost 3 bases, with 20 bases spanning the gap. Germline values: CDR1 MDHEN, CDR2 SYDVKM. This CDR3 contains 17 residues.